The present entry profiles one T cell receptor beta chain with its context. The data stem from a study of blood T cell repertoires in COVID-19. In the study overall: T cells, B-cell-depleted T cells, or PBMCs provided the cDNA or gDNA that served as material.

Clones were read by immunoSEQ multiplex PCR, and TCRdb kept only the in-frame ones, dropping some. The sample has tens of thousands of clones, about 80% seen once. The CDR3 contains 12 residues. V was cut by 3 bases and J by 6 bases, with 9 bases left in between. Germline V gene sequence: CDR1 SGHDT, CDR2 YYEEEE. The sample comprised peripheral blood. J is TRBJ1-2 and V is TRBV5-6; D perhaps matches TRBD1 (5 bases). The sequence was obtained from a man aged 65 to 85 with acute or convalescent COVID-19. The CDR3 here is CASSSSRDGYTF. CDR3 sequence (DNA): TGTGCCAGCAGCTCCAGCAGGGATGGCTACACCTTC.